This T cell receptor (beta chain) originates from a study of T cells in Graves' hyperthyroidism and ophthalmopathy. About the research overall: Peripheral blood was obtained at initial diagnosis, preceding any treatment.

This clonotype has only one observation. What it recognizes is unknown. The CDR3 spans 15 residues. Germline assignment: CDR1 SNHLY and CDR2 FYNNEI. V was cut by 6 bases and J by 5 bases, with 20 bases left in between. Patients were excluded because of uncontrolled infection, other autoimmune disease, pregnancy or lactation. RNA transcripts served as the template for amplifying TCR beta CDR3 regions. TCR CDR3 underwent first-round RT-PCR with the HTBI primer set. TCRdb reprocessed the multiplex PCR reads via MiXCR and lists one record per CDR3 protein. Of 400,000 to 600,000 distinct CDR3 sequences in the sample, more than 20% were seen once. Study conclusions and caveats: The authors' 13 V-J model separated ophthalmopathy from stable hyperthyroidism. Most thyroid clonotypes with frequency above 0.001 were detected in blood.

V and J are TRBV2 and TRBJ2-7; D not certain. The sample taken for sequencing was blood. This clonotype was obtained from a man aged 18 to 29 with Graves' hyperthyroidism. The CDR3 nucleotides read TGTGCCAGCAGGGCCCCTATGGGCTCGACGGACGAGCAGTACTTC. Protein: CASRAPMGSTDEQYF.